The following is a T cell receptor beta chain sequence with its context. This beta chain slipped into a library made for alpha chains as a stray read, so its size is not meaningful. Time point specified: blood at routine non-recurrence follow-up after resection. MiXCR was run by TCRdb on the 5' RACE reads, yielding one entry per CDR3 protein. This table has over a thousand distinct CDR3 sequences, around two fifths appearing once. This sample stems from a study of spatial heterogeneity in lung cancer. The sample consisted of PBMCs, taken at follow-up. This TCR was recovered from a female donor with early-stage non-small cell lung cancer.

As DNA, the CDR3 is TGTGCCATCAGTGGGGTAGGACAGGACAATGAGCAGTTCTTC. Translated, it gives CAISGVGQDNEQFF. This chain uses TRBV10-3 with TRBJ2-1, with 7 positions matching TRBD1. This CDR3 spans 14 amino acids. After removal of 4 bases from V and 5 bases from J, the junction contained 5 bases not matched to a gene. Germline lookup yields CDR1 ENHRY and CDR2 SYGVKD.